Sequencing of this TCR beta chain was carried out in a study of blood T cells in healthy people across ages. Study-wide findings and caveats: Leaving the PBMCs unsorted stopped any conclusive comparison of naive versus antigen-experienced cells. The recorded TCR beta diversity per million T cells decreased in a roughly linear manner with age.

This CDR3 has 14 amino acids. V dropped 6 bases and J dropped 3 bases, with 13 bases sitting between them. Germline CDR1 and CDR2: WNHNN and SYGVQD (reference sequence). There were healthy Caucasian individuals from Russia, aged roughly 6 to 90, serving as donors. At least 5.5 micrograms of total RNA were extracted per sample. About this clonotype: Its target is unknown.

For the second PCR, which ran for 7 to 11 cycles, a sample-barcoded 5' primer and a J-beta primer mix were used. In TCRdb, the 5' RACE reads were re-called with MiXCR into one record per CDR3 protein. The profile shows around 600,000 distinct CDR3 sequences, 40% to 55% of them singletons. Sequencing was performed on blood. The source is an elderly man in good health. The chain is built from TRBV10-1 and TRBJ2-3, with a tentative D call TRBD1 (5 bases). This CDR3 is CASSDSRRTDTQYF. As DNA, the CDR3 is TGCGCCAGCAGCGACAGTCGGAGAACAGATACGCAGTATTTT.